What follows describes a single TCR beta chain. CDR3 size: 18 residues. Germline V gives CDR1 LGHDT, CDR2 YNNKEL (reference sequence). V trimming: 8 bases; J trimming: 1 base; junction bases outside the gene matches: 10. This entry belongs to a study of blood T cell repertoires in COVID-19. Study information: PBMCs, B-cell-depleted T cells, or T cells provided the cDNA or gDNA that made up the material.

Original processing methods: Reference gene primer amplification yielded estimated nucleated cell counts. Only in-frame clones appear in the TCRdb table, and some are missing; sequencing was by immunoSEQ multiplex PCR. The D gene and trimming were derived from the DNA, and the V and J assignments and clone size from that table. The sample has fewer than 300,000 clones, roughly 84% seen once. Sequenced: peripheral blood. The TCR comes from a woman aged 18-29 years with acute or convalescent COVID-19. This sequence joins TRBV3-1 (or the pseudogene TRBV3-2) and TRBJ2-4, with 14 bases fitting TRBD2. The CDR3 DNA sequence: TGTGCCAGCTGCGCAGGGACTAGCGGGAGTTTGGCCAAAAACATTCAGTACTTC. Residues: CASCAGTSGSLAKNIQYF.